Listed below are T cell receptor beta chains from one sample, sequenced in a study of CD8+CD57+ T cells in acquired aplastic anemia. TCRdb analysed the reads with MiXCR anew, one entry per CDR3 protein. The sample yields hundreds of thousands of distinct CDR3 sequences, roughly 34% seen once. Input material: sorted CD4+, CD8+, or CD8+CD57+ T cells (not recorded which) from PBMCs. These receptors were obtained from a human donor with aplastic anemia. The CDR3 runs from the conserved cysteine through the conserved F or W. Each record gives: CDR3 protein, CDR3 DNA, V gene, D gene, J gene, clone size. A D gene is named only where the DNA matches it firmly. Some rows have no size entry. The others give once, few or many, or a class for an expanded clone.

CASRPLAGDYNEQFF,TGCGCCAGCAGGCCCCTAGCGGGGGATTACAATGAGCAGTTCTTC,TRBV4-1,TRBD2,TRBJ2-1,.
CAGTGTANSPLHF,TGTGCCGGCACGGGGACAGCAAATTCACCCCTCCACTTT,TRBV2,TRBD1,TRBJ1-6,many
CAWYVSPGNTIYF,TGTGCCTGGTACGTCTCCCCTGGAAACACCATATATTTT,TRBV30,.,TRBJ1-3,few
CSARTGTGNTGELFF,TGCAGCGCTAGAACCGGGACAGGGAACACCGGGGAGCTGTTTTTT,TRBV29-1,TRBD1,TRBJ2-2,many
CASSGRGGIEQFF,TGTGCCAGCAGCGGGCGAGGGGGGATTGAGCAGTTCTTC,TRBV9,.,TRBJ2-1,few
CASKVSSNSNQPQHF,TGTGCCAGTAAGGTCAGCTCCAATAGCAATCAGCCCCAGCATTTT,TRBV19,.,TRBJ1-5,many
CSVGGSYEQYF,TGCAGTGTCGGGGGGTCCTACGAGCAGTACTTC,TRBV20-1,TRBD2,TRBJ2-7,many
CASSLDRTGGRSAEAFF,TGTGCCAGCAGCTTAGACCGGACAGGGGGCCGTTCGGCTGAAGCTTTCTTT,TRBV7-6,TRBD1,TRBJ1-1,few
CASSRRVGSYNEQFF,TGTGCCAGCAGCCGTCGGGTTGGCTCCTACAATGAGCAGTTCTTC,TRBV11-2,.,TRBJ2-1,.
CASRTGNEQFF,TGTGCCAGCAGAACCGGGAATGAGCAGTTCTTC,TRBV6-1,.,TRBJ2-1,many
CSVEYTQSGNTEAFF,TGCAGCGTTGAATATACCCAAAGCGGGAACACTGAAGCTTTCTTT,TRBV29-1,.,TRBJ1-1,.
CASSTGATFEAFF,TGTGCCAGCAGTACAGGGGCCACATTTGAAGCTTTCTTT,TRBV2,TRBD1,TRBJ1-1,.
CASSPGVVNTEAFF,TGTGCCAGCAGCCCTGGGGTTGTGAACACTGAAGCTTTCTTT,TRBV7-2,.,TRBJ1-1,.
CASTPEGGGGYTF,TGTGCCAGCACCCCCGAGGGGGGAGGGGGCTACACCTTC,TRBV12-3/TRBV12-4,.,TRBJ1-2,many
CASSLRQASYNEQFF,TGTGCCAGCAGCTTAAGACAGGCCTCCTACAATGAGCAGTTCTTC,TRBV7-3,.,TRBJ2-1,many
CATSRGQGTYGYTF,TGTGCCACCAGCAGGGGACAGGGTACCTATGGCTACACCTTC,TRBV15,TRBD1,TRBJ1-2,.
CASSLKGQYYEQYF,TGTGCCAGCAGCTTAAAAGGACAGTACTACGAGCAGTACTTC,TRBV7-9,.,TRBJ2-7,many
CATKTGTSVTYEQYF,TGTGCCACCAAAACCGGGACTAGCGTAACCTACGAGCAGTACTTC,TRBV24-1,TRBD2,TRBJ2-7,many